This entry features one T cell receptor beta chain sequence. The sample has other DNA sequences that encode this CDR3 too. The sample belongs to a study of blood T cell repertoires in COVID-19. Study details: Whether acute or convalescent, the COVID-19 samples came from the United States, Italy and Spain. The cDNA or gDNA used as material had been derived from T cells, B-cell-depleted T cells, or PBMCs.

In the original workflow: Amplification of reference gene primers was used by the study to estimate nucleated cell counts. Sequenced by immunoSEQ multiplex PCR; TCRdb stores in-frame clones only, minus some. That table is the source of V, J and clone size, and D and trimming were worked out from the DNA. Among 200,000 to 250,000 clones listed, 84% were seen once. V gave up 5 bases and J gave up 0 bases, with 7 bases separating them. The germline CDR1 and CDR2 sequences are SGHTA and FQGTGA. The CDR3 length is 14 residues. The V gene is TRBV7-3, the J gene TRBJ2-2; D is unclear. The specimen sequenced was peripheral blood. The source is a man in his forties or fifties with acute or convalescent COVID-19. CDR3 sequence reads: CASSLSSNTGELFF. In nucleotides, the CDR3 is TGTGCCAGCAGCCTATCCTCGAACACCGGGGAGCTGTTTTTT.